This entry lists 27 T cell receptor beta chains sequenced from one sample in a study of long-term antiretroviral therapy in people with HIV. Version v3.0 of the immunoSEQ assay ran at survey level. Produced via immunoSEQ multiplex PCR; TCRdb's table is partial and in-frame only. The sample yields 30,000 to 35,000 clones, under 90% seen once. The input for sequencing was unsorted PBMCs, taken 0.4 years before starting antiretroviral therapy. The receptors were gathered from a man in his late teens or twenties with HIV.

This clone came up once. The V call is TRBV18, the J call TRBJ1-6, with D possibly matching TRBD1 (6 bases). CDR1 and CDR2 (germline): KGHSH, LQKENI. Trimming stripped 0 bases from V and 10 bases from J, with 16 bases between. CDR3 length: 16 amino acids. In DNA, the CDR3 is TGTGCCAGCTCACCACCCGGCCAGGGGAAAGAATCACCCCTCCACTTT. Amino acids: CASSPPGQGKESPLHF.

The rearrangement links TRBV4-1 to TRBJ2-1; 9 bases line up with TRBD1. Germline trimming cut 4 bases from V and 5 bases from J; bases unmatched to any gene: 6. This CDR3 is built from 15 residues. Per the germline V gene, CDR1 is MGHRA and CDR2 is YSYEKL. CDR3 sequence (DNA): TGCGCCAGCAGCCCGGGACAGGGTCCGAACAATGAGCAGTTCTTC. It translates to CASSPGQGPNNEQFF.

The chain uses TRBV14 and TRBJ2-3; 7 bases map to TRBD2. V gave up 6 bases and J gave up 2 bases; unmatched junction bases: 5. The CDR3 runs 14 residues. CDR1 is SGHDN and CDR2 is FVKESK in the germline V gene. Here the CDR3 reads CASRPGTTTDTQYF. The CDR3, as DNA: TGTGCCAGCAGACCCGGGACTACCACAGATACGCAGTATTTT.

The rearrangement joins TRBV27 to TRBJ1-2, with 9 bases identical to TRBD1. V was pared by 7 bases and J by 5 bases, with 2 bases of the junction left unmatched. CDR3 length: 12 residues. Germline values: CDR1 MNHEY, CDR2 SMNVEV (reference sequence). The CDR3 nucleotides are TGTGCCAGCAAAGACAGGGGGTATGGCTACACCTTC. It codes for CASKDRGYGYTF.

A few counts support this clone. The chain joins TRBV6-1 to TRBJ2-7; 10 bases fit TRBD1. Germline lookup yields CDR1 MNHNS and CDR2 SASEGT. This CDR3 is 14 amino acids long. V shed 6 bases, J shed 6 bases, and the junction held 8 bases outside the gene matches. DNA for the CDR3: TGTGCCAGCAGCGTGGACAGGGGGTATGGCGAGCAGTACTTC. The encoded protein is CASSVDRGYGEQYF.

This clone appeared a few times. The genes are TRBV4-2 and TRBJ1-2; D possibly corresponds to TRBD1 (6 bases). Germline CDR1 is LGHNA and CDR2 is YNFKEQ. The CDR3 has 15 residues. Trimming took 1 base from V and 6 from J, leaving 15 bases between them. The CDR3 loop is CASSQAAGGGNGYTF. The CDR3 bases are TGTGCCAGCAGCCAAGCAGCGGGGGGCGGGAATGGCTACACCTTC.

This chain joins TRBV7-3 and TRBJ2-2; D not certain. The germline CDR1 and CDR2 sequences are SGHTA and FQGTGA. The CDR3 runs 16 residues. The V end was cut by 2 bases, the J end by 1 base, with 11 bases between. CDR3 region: CASSLSGSGNTGELFF. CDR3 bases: TGTGCCAGCAGCTTATCGGGCTCCGGGAACACCGGGGAGCTGTTTTTT.

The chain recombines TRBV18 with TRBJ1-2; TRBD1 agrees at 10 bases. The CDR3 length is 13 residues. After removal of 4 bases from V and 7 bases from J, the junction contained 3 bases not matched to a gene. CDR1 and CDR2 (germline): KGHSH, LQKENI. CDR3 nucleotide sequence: TGTGCCAGCTCACTTGACAGGGGGCGTGGCTACACCTTC. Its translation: CASSLDRGRGYTF.

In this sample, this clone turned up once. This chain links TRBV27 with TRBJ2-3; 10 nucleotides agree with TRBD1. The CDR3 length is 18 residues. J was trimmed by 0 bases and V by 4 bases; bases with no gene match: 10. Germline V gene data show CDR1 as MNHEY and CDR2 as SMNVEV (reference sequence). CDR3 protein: CASSYSGGQGSSTDTQYF. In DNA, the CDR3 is TGTGCCAGCAGTTACTCTGGGGGACAGGGGTCTAGCACAGATACGCAGTATTTT.

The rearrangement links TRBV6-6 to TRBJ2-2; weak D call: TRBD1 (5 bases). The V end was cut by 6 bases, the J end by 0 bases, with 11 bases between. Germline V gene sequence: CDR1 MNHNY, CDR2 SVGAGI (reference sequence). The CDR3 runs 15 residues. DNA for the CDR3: TGTGCCAGCAGGCAGGACATCCCGAACACCGGGGAGCTGTTTTTT. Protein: CASRQDIPNTGELFF.

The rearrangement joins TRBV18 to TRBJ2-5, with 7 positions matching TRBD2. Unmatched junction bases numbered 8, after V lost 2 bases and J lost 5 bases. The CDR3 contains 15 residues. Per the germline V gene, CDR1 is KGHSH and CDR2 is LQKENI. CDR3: CASSPSSGLMETQYF. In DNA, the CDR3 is TGTGCCAGCTCACCATCTAGCGGTCTAATGGAGACCCAGTACTTC.

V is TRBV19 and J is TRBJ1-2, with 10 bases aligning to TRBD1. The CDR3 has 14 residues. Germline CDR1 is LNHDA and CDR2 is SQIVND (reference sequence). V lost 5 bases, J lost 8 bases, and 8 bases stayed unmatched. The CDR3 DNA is TGTGCCAGTAGTCCCAGGACAGGGGGTCTAGGCTACACCTTC. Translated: CASSPRTGGLGYTF.

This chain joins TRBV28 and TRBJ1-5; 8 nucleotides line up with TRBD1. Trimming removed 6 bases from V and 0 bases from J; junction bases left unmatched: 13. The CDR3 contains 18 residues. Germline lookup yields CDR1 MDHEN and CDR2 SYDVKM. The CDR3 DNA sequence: TGTGCCAGCAGAGACAGGGGTGGGACCCTCTATAGCAATCAGCCCCAGCATTTT. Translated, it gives CASRDRGGTLYSNQPQHF.

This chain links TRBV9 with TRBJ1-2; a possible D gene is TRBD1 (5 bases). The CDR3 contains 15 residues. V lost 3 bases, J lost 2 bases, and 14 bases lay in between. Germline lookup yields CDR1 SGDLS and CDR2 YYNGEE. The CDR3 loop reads CASSGPRGGNYGYTF. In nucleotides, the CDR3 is TGTGCCAGCAGCGGACCCCGGGGGGGAAACTATGGCTACACCTTC.

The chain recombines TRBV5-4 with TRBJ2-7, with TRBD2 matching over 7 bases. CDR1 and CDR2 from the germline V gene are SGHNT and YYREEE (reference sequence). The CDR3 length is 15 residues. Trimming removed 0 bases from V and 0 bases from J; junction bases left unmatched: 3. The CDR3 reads CASSLGLATSYEQYF. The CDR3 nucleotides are TGTGCCAGCAGCTTGGGACTAGCTACCTCCTACGAGCAGTACTTC. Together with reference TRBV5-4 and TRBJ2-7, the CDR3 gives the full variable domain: ETGVTQSPTHLIKTRGQQVTLRCSSQSGHNTVSWYQQALGQGPQFIFQYYREEENGRGNFPPRFSGLQFPNYSSELNVNALELDDSALYLCASSLGLATSYEQYFGPGTRLTVT.

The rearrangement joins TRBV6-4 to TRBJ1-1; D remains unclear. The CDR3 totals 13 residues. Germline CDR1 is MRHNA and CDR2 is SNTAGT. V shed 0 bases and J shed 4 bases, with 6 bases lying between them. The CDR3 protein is CASSDSWGTEAFF. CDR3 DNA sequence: TGTGCCAGCAGTGACTCGTGGGGCACTGAAGCTTTCTTT.

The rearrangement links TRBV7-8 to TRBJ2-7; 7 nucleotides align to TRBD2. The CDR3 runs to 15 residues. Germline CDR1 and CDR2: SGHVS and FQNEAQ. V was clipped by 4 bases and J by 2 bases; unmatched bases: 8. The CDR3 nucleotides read TGTGCCAGCAGCTGGGGGGGTGGCGCCGCCTACGAGCAGTACTTC. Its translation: CASSWGGGAAYEQYF.

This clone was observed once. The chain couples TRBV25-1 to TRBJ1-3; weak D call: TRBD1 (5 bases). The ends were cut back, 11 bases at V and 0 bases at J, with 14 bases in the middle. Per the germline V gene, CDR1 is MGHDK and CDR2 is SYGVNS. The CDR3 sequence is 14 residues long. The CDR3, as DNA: TGTGCCGAGAAGACAGTCGTCTCTGGAAACACCATATATTTT. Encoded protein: CAEKTVVSGNTIYF.

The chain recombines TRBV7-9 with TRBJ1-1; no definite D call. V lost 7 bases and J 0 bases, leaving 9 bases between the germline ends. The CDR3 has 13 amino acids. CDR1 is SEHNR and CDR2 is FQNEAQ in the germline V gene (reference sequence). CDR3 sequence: CASKDPMNTEAFF. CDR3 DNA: TGTGCCAGCAAGGATCCAATGAACACTGAAGCTTTCTTT.

The CDR3 DNA reads TGTGCCAGCCGAATCCGGCGACAGGGATGGACTGAAGCTTTCTTT. Translation gives CASRIRRQGWTEAFF. The V call is TRBV28, the J call TRBJ1-1, with TRBD1 identical over 7 bases. The V gene end was trimmed by 8 bases and the J gene end by 5 bases; junction bases not matched to a gene: 14. The germline gives CDR1 MDHEN, CDR2 SYDVKM. There are 15 residues in the CDR3.

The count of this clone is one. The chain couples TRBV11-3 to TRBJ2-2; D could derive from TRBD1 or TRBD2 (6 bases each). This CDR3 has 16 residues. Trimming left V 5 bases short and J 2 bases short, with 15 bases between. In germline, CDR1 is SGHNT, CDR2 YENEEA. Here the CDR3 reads CASSRPGDNNTGELFF. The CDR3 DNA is TGTGCCAGCAGCCGTCCGGGGGACAATAACACCGGGGAGCTGTTTTTT.

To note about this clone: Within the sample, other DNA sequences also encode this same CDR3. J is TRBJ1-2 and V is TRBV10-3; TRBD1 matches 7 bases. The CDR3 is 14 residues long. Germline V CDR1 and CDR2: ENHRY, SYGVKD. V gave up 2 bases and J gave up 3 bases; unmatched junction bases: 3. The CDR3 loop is CAISEATGHYGYTF. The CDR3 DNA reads TGTGCCATCAGTGAGGCGACAGGGCACTATGGCTACACCTTC.

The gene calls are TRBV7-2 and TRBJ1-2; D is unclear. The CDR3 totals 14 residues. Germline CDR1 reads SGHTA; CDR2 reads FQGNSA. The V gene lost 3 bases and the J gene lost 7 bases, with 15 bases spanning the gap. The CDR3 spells CASSFIRYSGGYTF. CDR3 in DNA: TGTGCCAGCAGCTTTATTCGTTATTCGGGTGGCTACACCTTC. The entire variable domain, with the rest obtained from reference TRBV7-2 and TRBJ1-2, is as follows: GAGVSQSPSNKVTEKGKDVELRCDPISGHTALYWYRQSLGQGLEFLIYFQGNSAPDKSGLPSDRFSAERTGGSVSTLTIQRTQQEDSAVYLCASSFIRYSGGYTFGSGTRLTVV.

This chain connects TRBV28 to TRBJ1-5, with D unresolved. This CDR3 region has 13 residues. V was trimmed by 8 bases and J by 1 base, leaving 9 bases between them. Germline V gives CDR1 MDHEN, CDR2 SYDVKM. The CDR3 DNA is TGTGCCAGCTCGAGGGTGAGCAATCAGCCCCAGCATTTT. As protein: CASSRVSNQPQHF.

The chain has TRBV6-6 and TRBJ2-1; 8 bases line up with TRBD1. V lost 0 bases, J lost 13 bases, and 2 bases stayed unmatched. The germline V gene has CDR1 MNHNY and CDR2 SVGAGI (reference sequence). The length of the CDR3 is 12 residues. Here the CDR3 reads CASSYSDREQFF. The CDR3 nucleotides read TGTGCCAGCAGTTACTCGGACAGGGAACAGTTCTTC.

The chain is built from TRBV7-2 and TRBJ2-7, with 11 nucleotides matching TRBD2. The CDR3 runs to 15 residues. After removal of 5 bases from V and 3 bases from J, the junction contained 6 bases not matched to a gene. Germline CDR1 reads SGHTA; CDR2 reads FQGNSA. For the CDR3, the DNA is TGTGCCAGCAGCCCCGGGACTAGCGGTTACTACGAGCAGTACTTC. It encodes CASSPGTSGYYEQYF.

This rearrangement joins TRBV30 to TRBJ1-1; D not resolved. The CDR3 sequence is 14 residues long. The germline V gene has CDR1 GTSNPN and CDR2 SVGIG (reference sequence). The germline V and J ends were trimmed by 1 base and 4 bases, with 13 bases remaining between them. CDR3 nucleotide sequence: TGTGCCTGGAGTGATTATAGGAGAATCACTGAAGCTTTCTTT. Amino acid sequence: CAWSDYRRITEAFF.